A selection of T cell receptor beta chains follows, all from one sample in a study of blood T cell repertoires in COVID-19. Clones were read by immunoSEQ multiplex PCR, and TCRdb kept only the in-frame ones, dropping some. Of 200,000 to 300,000 clones in the sample, 80% to 90% were seen once. The specimen was peripheral blood. The source of these receptors is a man between 60 and 70 years old with acute or convalescent COVID-19. The conserved cysteine and the conserved F or W are not part of the CDR3 here. A D gene is named only where the DNA matches it firmly.

cdr3_length d_call v_call cdr3_aa
12 TRBD1 TRBV3-1/TRBV3-2 ASSQRDRNTEAF
12 . TRBV7-8 ASSLGLVTGELF
12 . TRBV18 ASSPNFLSYGYT
13 . TRBV7-3 ASSPARGLTDTQY
11 . TRBV6-5 ASSYLDNQPQH
12 TRBD1 TRBV25-1 ASTGTAFQETQY
13 TRBD2 TRBV7-9 ASSPGLAGADTQY
13 TRBD2 TRBV5-1 ASSSAGTRRHEQF
13 TRBD1 TRBV19 ATAGTGRRTGGYT
13 TRBD1 TRBV7-3 ASSLMSGGNYGYT
12 . TRBV5-4 ASSLGAGEETQY
9 . TRBV6-6 ASTSTGFQH
16 . TRBV19 ASSIGRQSYSNNSPLH
13 . TRBV9 ASSGTVKGGNTIY
12 . TRBV29-1 SVGSRSTADTQY
14 . TRBV5-4 ASSSQLGSETDTQY
12 TRBD1 TRBV3-1/TRBV3-2 ASSPRTGITEAF
12 . TRBV23-1 ASSQSFVRRYLF
12 . TRBV6-4 ASRSGTNTGELF
14 TRBD2 TRBV11-2 ASSYRTGGGRETQY
11 . TRBV6-4 ASSFLGGEKLF
14 . TRBV5-1 ASSYARTEAWTEAF
12 . TRBV12-2 ASRLDREYDTQY
13 . TRBV5-1 ASSSDPGTSQPQH
11 . TRBV4-1 ASSQAGTYEQY
14 TRBD2 TRBV7-2 ASSLAGTSGRNEQF
12 . TRBV2 ASSEEGRGYGYT
11 . TRBV7-2 ASSLQGSHEQF
13 . TRBV24-1 ATSAGTTNTGELF
10 . TRBV5-1 ASSLSRETQY
12 TRBD2 TRBV28 ALGGSSGANVLT
12 . TRBV11-2 ASTQIRGSHEQY
16 TRBD1 TRBV18 ASSLAGTGYSGANVLT
13 . TRBV21-1 ASSDRTSGTYEQY
9 . TRBV6-2/TRBV6-3 ASSIVETQY
13 TRBD1 TRBV30 AWNPQGYYNSPLH
13 . TRBV7-9 ASSFQGNRGTEAF
15 TRBD2 TRBV7-6 ASSLPQRGLITDTQY
14 . TRBV7-9 ASSVLIKEGDTEAF
12 . TRBV5-1 ASSRILAQETQY
15 TRBD1 TRBV7-9 ATPGQGSNANTGELF
13 . TRBV2 ASRLQGNPNYGYT